This T cell receptor beta chain is drawn from a study of T cell repertoires in cytomegalovirus infection. Study at large: Epitope selection comprised recently identified HLA-C-restricted CMV epitopes and well-studied HLA-B-restricted CMV epitopes. The public TCR beta signatures pointed to both CMV infection and matching HLA type.

MiXCR, applied by TCRdb to the reads, yields one record per CDR3 protein. The data hold around 800,000 distinct CDR3 sequences, with 30% to 35% observed a single time. Concerning this clonotype itself: Its matching antigen is unknown.

Study observations and caveats: The study identified carriers of CMV plus the relevant HLA from cumulative public TCR beta family frequency.

CDR3 size: 15 residues. After removal of 7 bases from V and 2 bases from J, the junction contained 6 bases not matched to a gene. The material sequenced was cultured CD8+ T cells from PBMCs, taken from culture after CMV antigen stimulation. This sequence joins TRBV12-3 or TRBV12-4 and TRBJ1-3, with 9 bases matching TRBD1. The receptor was derived from a human donor in good health (CMV status not recorded). Some clones in this sample may be carry-over from other donors' samples. For the CDR3, the DNA is TGTGCCAGCATCGACAGGGGGACAACTGGAAACACCATATATTTT. The encoded protein is CASIDRGTTGNTIYF.